The entry below gives a single T cell receptor beta chain sequence along with its context. Unique molecular identifiers were built into the TCR beta cDNA libraries. T cells, roughly 1 to 10 million of them, yielded approximately 530,000 cDNA molecules. Using its own MiXCR run on the PCR reads, TCRdb lists one record per CDR3 protein. The sample holds about 820,000 distinct CDR3 sequences, approximately 53% seen once. The sample comes from a study of post-analysis software for immune sequencing data. The receptor's source is a girl between 10 and 17 years old with multiple sclerosis. Material for sequencing was blood.

CDR3 nucleotides: TGTGCCTGGAGTCGAGGTAGCGGGCAAAGCACAGATACGCAGTATTTT. Translating gives CAWSRGSGQSTDTQYF. This sequence joins TRBV30 and TRBJ2-3, with 7 positions matching TRBD2. Germline V gives CDR1 GTSNPN, CDR2 SVGIG (reference sequence). With 2 bases clipped from V and 0 bases from J, the junction kept 8 bases outside the gene matches. The length of the CDR3 is 16 residues.